Listed below are T cell receptor beta chains from one sample, sequenced in a study of monozygotic twins with cystic fibrosis. Assay: immunoSEQ multiplex PCR; the TCRdb copy retains only in-frame clones and omits some. The table has around 15,000 clones, more than 80% seen once. The sample comprised blood. All receptors derive from a boy aged 5-17 years with cystic fibrosis. The CDR3 runs from the conserved cysteine through the conserved F or W. A D gene is named only where the DNA matches it firmly. The size entry is marked missing in some rows and otherwise reads once, few, many or a size class.

TRBV29-1,NA,NA,TRBJ2-2,CSAGGAGELFF,TGCAGCGCAGGAGGGGCCGGGGAGCTGTTTTTT
TRBV15,NA,NA,TRBJ1-2,CATSRDRGGPGYGYTF,TGTGCCACCAGCAGAGATCGCGGGGGTCCAGGGTATGGCTACACCTTC
TRBV19,once,TRBD2,TRBJ2-1,CASSIAGGDYNEQFF,TGTGCCAGTAGTATAGCTGGGGGGGACTACAATGAGCAGTTCTTC
TRBV19,NA,NA,TRBJ2-5,CASSSHDRLGTQYF,TGTGCCAGTAGTAGTCACGACCGTTTGGGGACCCAGTACTTC
TRBV27,once,TRBD2,TRBJ2-1,CASSLAGGYNEQFF,TGTGCCAGCAGTTTAGCGGGAGGTTACAATGAGCAGTTCTTC
TRBV5-1,NA,NA,TRBJ1-3,CASSPGEAGNTIYF,TGCGCCAGCAGTCCTGGAGAAGCTGGAAACACCATATATTTT
TRBV15,NA,TRBD1,TRBJ2-3,CATSSRTLGQITDTQYF,TGTGCCACCAGCAGCCGTACTTTGGGACAGATAACAGATACGCAGTATTTT
TRBV15,NA,NA,TRBJ1-5,CATSYGGVPLRQPQHF,TGTGCCACCAGCTACGGGGGGGTCCCCTTGAGACAGCCCCAGCATTTT
TRBV2,once,TRBD2,TRBJ2-3,CASLVAGPFTDTQYF,TGTGCCAGTCTTGTAGCGGGCCCTTTCACAGATACGCAGTATTTT
TRBV2,NA,NA,TRBJ2-3,CASRGRSQLGPFSTDTQYF,TGTGCCAGCAGGGGTCGCTCCCAGCTGGGCCCATTTAGCACAGATACGCAGTATTTT
TRBV7-8,NA,TRBD1,TRBJ2-1,CASSLVTGADYNEQFF,TGTGCCAGCAGCTTAGTAACAGGGGCAGACTACAATGAGCAGTTCTTC
TRBV15,NA,NA,TRBJ1-2,CATSRGAGNYGYTF,TGTGCCACCAGCAGAGGGGCGGGGAACTATGGCTACACCTTC
TRBV27,NA,TRBD1,TRBJ1-2,CASSFVGHPGTERDYGYTF,TGTGCCAGCAGTTTTGTCGGTCACCCGGGGACAGAGCGAGACTATGGCTACACCTTC
TRBV6-1,once,NA,TRBJ2-6,CASNGPLRNVLTF,TGTGCCAGCAATGGACCACTGCGGAACGTCCTGACTTTC
TRBV19,once,TRBD1,TRBJ1-2,CASSIRTGKVGSYGYTF,TGTGCCAGTAGTATCCGGACAGGGAAGGTCGGGAGCTATGGCTACACCTTC
TRBV15,NA,NA,TRBJ2-7,CATSNVRRREQYF,TGTGCCACCAGCAATGTCCGTCGTAGAGAGCAGTACTTC
TRBV6-4,once,NA,TRBJ1-1,CASSLTGRTEAFF,TGTGCCAGCAGTCTGACAGGAAGAACTGAAGCTTTCTTT